This T cell receptor (beta chain) was captured by sequencing in a study of T-cell reconstitution after alpha-beta-depleted transplantation in children (TCRdb year 2016). About the study as a whole: T-cell immune reconstitution after TCRalphabeta/CD19-depleted allogeneic hematopoietic cell transplantation in children was quantitatively tracked in the study by means of TCR repertoire profiling. The research as a whole found: The apparently early alphabetaT-cell count recovery about two months after transplant was reportedly dependent on only several hundred rapidly expanded clones derived from non-depleted graft cells. The frequencies of hyperexpanded clones fell over the following months, and after one year, T-cell counts and TCRbeta diversity were mostly attributed to newly produced T cells. In some patients, the high TCRbeta diversity seen at day 60 was put down to recipient T cells and intrathymic progenitors that had survived conditioning.

The method behind the library was PCR. Instrument used: Illumina HiSeq 2500. TCR library preparation used molecular barcoding, with unique molecular identifiers applied to normalize quantification of the TCRbeta repertoire. TCRdb reanalyzed the raw reads on its own, using fastp at Q25 for trimming and MiXCR for clone calling, and kept in-frame beta chains. CDR3 protein duplicates are merged, each entry listing the most common genes and DNA. Present in this sample are under 450,000 distinct CDR3 sequences, 15% to 20% of which were seen just once. The ten most abundant clones make up approximately 28% of the sample. In its sample, this clonotype was seen many times. Which antigen it targets is not known. No much larger clonotype is one base removed from it; base qualities were not supplied. Per the publication, the treatment or condition label means: allogeneic hematopoietic cell transplantation with graft depleted of TCRalphabeta T cells and CD19 B cells. The children who served as transplant recipients had been given grafts of TCRalphabeta/CD19-depleted allogeneic hematopoietic cells.

The cysteine opens and the phenylalanine closes a CDR3 of 15 amino acids. Only CDR3 DNA remains: 45 bases, in frame from the first base. The germline V gene (reference sequence) supplies CDR1 SEHNR and CDR2 FQNEAQ. V trim: 2 bases; J trim: 4 bases; unmatched bases: 5. The input for sequencing was PBMCs, mostly from graft donor cells, taken 360 days after TCRalphabeta/CD19-depleted stem cell transplant. The chain couples TRBV7-9 to TRBJ2-3; 8 central bases correspond to TRBD2. The sequence was obtained from a boy under two years old who had a stem cell transplant for Wiskott-Aldrich syndrome, so the T cells may come from the graft donor. The CDR3 region reads CASSLRREEADTQYF. The nucleotides are TGTGCCAGCAGCTTAAGGCGGGAGGAGGCAGATACGCAGTATTTT.